This T cell receptor (beta chain) was recovered during a study of Ad26.COV2.S vaccination and SARS-CoV-2 variants. Trimming took 2 bases from V and 0 from J, leaving 8 bases between them. CDR1 is MNHNY and CDR2 is SVGAGI in the germline V gene (reference sequence). There are 14 residues in the CDR3. The table came from immunoSEQ multiplex PCR; TCRdb's copy has only in-frame clones and leaves some out. The table has fewer than 100,000 clones, about four fifths seen once. Details on this clone: The antigen is undetermined.

Whole-study results and caveats: Breadth, reportedly substantial, characterized the spike-specific CD8+ and CD4+ T cell responses after vaccination. Vaccinees displayed broader spike-specific TCR repertoires than placebo recipients.

This clonotype was obtained from a human donor who had recovered from COVID-19. The sample was peripheral blood, taken after recovery from COVID-19. The chain couples TRBV6-6 to TRBJ2-7; possible D gene TRBD2, 5 bases. The CDR3 bases are TGTGCCAGCAGTTACCAACGGGACTCCTACGAGCAGTACTTC. Its protein product is CASSYQRDSYEQYF.